The rows below give T cell receptor beta chains drawn from one sample of a study of T cells in Graves' hyperthyroidism and ophthalmopathy. TCRdb analysed the multiplex PCR reads with MiXCR anew, one entry per CDR3 protein. Found here are hundreds of thousands of distinct CDR3 sequences, approximately 18% of them singletons; the top ten hold 16%. The sample taken for sequencing was blood. The origin of the receptors is a woman aged 45-65 years with Graves' hyperthyroidism that later progressed to Graves' ophthalmopathy. Each CDR3 is given without its conserved first and last residue. Each record gives: J gene, V gene, CDR3 protein.

j_call: TRBJ2-3
v_call: TRBV5-1
cdr3_aa: ASSGIAALSTDTQY

j_call: TRBJ2-1
v_call: TRBV20-1
cdr3_aa: SARGPAPADEQF

j_call: TRBJ2-3
v_call: TRBV10-3
cdr3_aa: AISIGGAGGTDTQY

j_call: TRBJ1-1
v_call: TRBV7-9
cdr3_aa: ASSFVGRNTEAF

j_call: TRBJ2-7
v_call: TRBV7-3
cdr3_aa: ASSLNVGTTYEQY

j_call: TRBJ2-2
v_call: TRBV20-1
cdr3_aa: SAPGGAAGTGELF

j_call: TRBJ2-5
v_call: TRBV20-1
cdr3_aa: SARAASGGYQETQY

j_call: TRBJ1-6
v_call: TRBV2
cdr3_aa: ASSTGPSPNSPLH

j_call: TRBJ2-7
v_call: TRBV7-8
cdr3_aa: ASSLAVLGEQY

j_call: TRBJ1-3
v_call: TRBV20-1
cdr3_aa: SARGHEESSGNTIY

j_call: TRBJ1-1
v_call: TRBV3-1
cdr3_aa: ASTQNAWSVNTEAF

j_call: TRBJ2-1
v_call: TRBV4-1
cdr3_aa: ASSQLRDSVYNEQF

j_call: TRBJ2-1
v_call: TRBV11-3
cdr3_aa: ASSLRGAAYNEQF

j_call: TRBJ1-5
v_call: TRBV5-4
cdr3_aa: ASSFGLNSNQPQH

j_call: TRBJ2-2
v_call: TRBV7-6
cdr3_aa: ASSWNRTAPNTGELF

j_call: TRBJ1-2
v_call: TRBV6-4
cdr3_aa: ASSDLPGPSRSYT